Given below is one T cell receptor beta chain in context. The antigen is unknown. The CDR3 contains 14 residues. Trimming at V came to 6 bases and at J to 4 bases, leaving 5 bases not matched to a gene. Germline loops: CDR1 MNHEY, CDR2 SVGAGI. The sample originates from a study of T cell responses to AZD1222 COVID-19 vaccine. Study as a whole: It was second doses at about 4 or about 12 weeks that were pooled. General study results and limits: The peak T cell response came first, and repertoires were sampled only after it. White British people made up most donors, females outnumbered males, and clonal diversity was possibly underestimated.

Repertoires were generated with immunoSEQ multiplex PCR, while TCRdb's copy carries only in-frame clones and drops some. The data contain 150,000 to 200,000 clones, around 92% of them singletons. The chain links TRBV6-5 to TRBJ1-2, with 10 bases fitting TRBD1. This receptor was identified in an adult in good health. The sequencing used peripheral blood, collected on day 0 of AZD1222 vaccination. The CDR3 region has the DNA TGTGCCAGCAGGGGGGACAGGGGAAGCTATGGCTACACCTTC. It translates to CASRGDRGSYGYTF.